This T cell receptor (beta chain) is drawn from a study of spatial heterogeneity in lung cancer. About the study: In tumor regions TCR transcript counts correlated strongly with a matched bulk RNA-seq T cell module score. Mean representation of each unique TCR and UMI combination in the raw reads exceeded 9.5 occurrences.

TCRdb reanalysed the 5' RACE reads using MiXCR and keeps one entry per CDR3 protein. This sample has about 20,000 distinct CDR3 sequences, with more than 15% found just once. This CDR3 region has 12 residues. CDR1 DFQATT and CDR2 SNEGSKA come from the germline V gene (reference sequence). V was shortened by 3 bases and J by 4 bases, with 9 bases between the two germline ends. Regarding time point: sample taken at primary tumor resection. Samples were obtained from approximately 76 donors, all untreated early-stage non-small cell lung cancer patients. Sequencing covered unsorted whole RNA taken from tumor, nontumor lung or frozen PBMC. Study conclusions and caveats: Tracking of tumor mutation counts was seen in expanded intratumoral alpha and beta TCR counts.

This clonotype showed up many times. The target antigen is unknown. The starting material was lung tumor tissue, obtained at surgery. The chain uses TRBV20-1 and TRBJ2-5; D is perhaps TRBD2 (5 bases). The sequence was collected from a female donor with early-stage non-small cell lung cancer. DNA for the CDR3: TGCAGTGCTAGCTTCGCGGGAGAGACCCAGTACTTC. It translates to CSASFAGETQYF.